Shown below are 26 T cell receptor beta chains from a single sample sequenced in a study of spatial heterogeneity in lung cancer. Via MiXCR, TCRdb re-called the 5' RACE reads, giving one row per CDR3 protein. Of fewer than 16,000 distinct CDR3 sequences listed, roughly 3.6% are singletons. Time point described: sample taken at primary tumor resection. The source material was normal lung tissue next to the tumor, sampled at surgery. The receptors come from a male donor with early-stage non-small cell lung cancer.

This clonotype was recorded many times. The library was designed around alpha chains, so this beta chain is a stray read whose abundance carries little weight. In nucleotides, the CDR3 is TGTGCCAGCAGTCCAGGGACGGTGTCCTACGAGCAGTACTTC. Translated, it gives CASSPGTVSYEQYF. The chain employs TRBV12-3 or TRBV12-4 and TRBJ2-7; D assignment may be TRBD1 or TRBD2 (5 bases each). The CDR3 runs 14 residues. V lost 5 bases and J 1 base, leaving 12 bases between the germline ends.

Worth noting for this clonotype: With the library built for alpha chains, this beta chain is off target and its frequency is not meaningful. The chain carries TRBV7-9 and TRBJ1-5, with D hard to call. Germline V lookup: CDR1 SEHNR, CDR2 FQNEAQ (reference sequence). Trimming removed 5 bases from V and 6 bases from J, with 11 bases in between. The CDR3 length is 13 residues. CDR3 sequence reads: CASSPYPGQPQHF. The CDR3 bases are TGTGCCAGCAGCCCCTACCCGGGTCAGCCCCAGCATTTT.

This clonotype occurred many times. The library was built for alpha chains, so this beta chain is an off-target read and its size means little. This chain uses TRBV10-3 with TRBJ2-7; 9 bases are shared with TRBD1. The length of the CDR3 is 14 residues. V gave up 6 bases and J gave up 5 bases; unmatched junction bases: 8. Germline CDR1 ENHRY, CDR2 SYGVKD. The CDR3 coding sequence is TGTGCCATCAGCCCCGGGACAGGGCAACACGAGCAGTACTTC. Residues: CAISPGTGQHEQYF.

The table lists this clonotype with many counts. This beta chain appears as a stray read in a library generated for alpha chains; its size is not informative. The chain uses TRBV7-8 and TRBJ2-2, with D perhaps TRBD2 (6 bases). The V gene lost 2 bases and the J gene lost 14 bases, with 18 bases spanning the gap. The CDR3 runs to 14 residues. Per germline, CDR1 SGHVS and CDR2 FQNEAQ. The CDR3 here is CASSLSSRDWNLFF. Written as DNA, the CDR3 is TGTGCCAGCAGCTTATCCTCTCGGGACTGGAATCTGTTTTTT.

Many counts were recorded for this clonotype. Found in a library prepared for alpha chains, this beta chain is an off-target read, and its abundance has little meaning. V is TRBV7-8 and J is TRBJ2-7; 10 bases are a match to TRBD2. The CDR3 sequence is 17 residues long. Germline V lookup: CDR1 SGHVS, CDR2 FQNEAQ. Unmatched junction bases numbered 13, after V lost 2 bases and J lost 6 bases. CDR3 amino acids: CASSLKPASGSGIEQYF. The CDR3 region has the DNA TGTGCCAGCAGCTTAAAACCGGCTAGCGGGAGTGGCATCGAGCAGTACTTC.

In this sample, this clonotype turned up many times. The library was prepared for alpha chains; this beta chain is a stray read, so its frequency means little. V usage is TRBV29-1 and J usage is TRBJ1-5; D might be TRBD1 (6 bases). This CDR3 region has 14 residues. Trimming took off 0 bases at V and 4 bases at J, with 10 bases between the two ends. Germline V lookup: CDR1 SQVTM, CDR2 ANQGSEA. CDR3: CSVEEGGGNQPQHF. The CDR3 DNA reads TGCAGCGTTGAAGAAGGGGGGGGAAATCAGCCCCAGCATTTT.

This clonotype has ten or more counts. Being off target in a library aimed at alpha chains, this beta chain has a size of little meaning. CDR3 sequence reads: CSARDERLTAETQYF. The CDR3 DNA reads TGCAGTGCTAGAGATGAGCGGCTAACTGCTGAGACCCAGTACTTC. The V gene is TRBV20-1, the J gene TRBJ2-5, with TRBD2 as a possible D gene (5 bases). Germline V lookup: CDR1 DFQATT, CDR2 SNEGSKA (reference sequence). Trimming took off 0 bases at V and 5 bases at J, with 16 bases between the two ends. The CDR3 extends over 15 amino acids.

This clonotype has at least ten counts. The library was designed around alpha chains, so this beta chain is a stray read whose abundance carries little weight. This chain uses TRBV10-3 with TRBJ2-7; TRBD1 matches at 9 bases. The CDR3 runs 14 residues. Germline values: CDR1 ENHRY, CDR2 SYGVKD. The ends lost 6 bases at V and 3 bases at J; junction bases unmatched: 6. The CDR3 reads CAIRTGTGIYEQYF. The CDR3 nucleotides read TGTGCCATCAGAACCGGGACAGGGATCTACGAGCAGTACTTC.

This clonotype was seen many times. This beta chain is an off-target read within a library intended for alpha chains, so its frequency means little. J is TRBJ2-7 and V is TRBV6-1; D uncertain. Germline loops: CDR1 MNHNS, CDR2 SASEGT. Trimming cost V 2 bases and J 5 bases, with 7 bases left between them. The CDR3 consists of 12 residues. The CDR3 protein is CASSEIRDEQYF. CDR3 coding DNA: TGTGCCAGCAGTGAAATCCGGGACGAGCAGTACTTC.

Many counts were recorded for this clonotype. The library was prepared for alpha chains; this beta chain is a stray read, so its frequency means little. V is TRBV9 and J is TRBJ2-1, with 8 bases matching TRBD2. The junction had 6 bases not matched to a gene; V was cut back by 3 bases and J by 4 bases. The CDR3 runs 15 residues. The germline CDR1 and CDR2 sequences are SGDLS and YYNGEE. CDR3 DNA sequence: TGTGCCAGCAGCGCAAGCGGGAGTAGGTACAATGAGCAGTTCTTC. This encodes CASSASGSRYNEQFF.

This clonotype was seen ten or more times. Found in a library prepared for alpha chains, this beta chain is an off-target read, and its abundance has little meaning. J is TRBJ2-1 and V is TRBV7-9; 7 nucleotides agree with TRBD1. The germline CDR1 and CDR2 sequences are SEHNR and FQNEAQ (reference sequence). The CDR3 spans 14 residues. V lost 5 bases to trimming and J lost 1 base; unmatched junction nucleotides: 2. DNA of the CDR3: TGTGCCAGCAGCCCGGACAGGTCCTACAATGAGCAGTTCTTC. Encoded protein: CASSPDRSYNEQFF. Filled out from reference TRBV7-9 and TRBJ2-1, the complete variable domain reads DTGVSQNPRHKITKRGQNVTFRCDPISEHNRLYWYRQTLGQGPEFLTYFQNEAQLEKSRLLSDRFSAERPKGSFSTLEIQRTEQGDSAMYLCASSPDRSYNEQFFGPGTRLTVL.

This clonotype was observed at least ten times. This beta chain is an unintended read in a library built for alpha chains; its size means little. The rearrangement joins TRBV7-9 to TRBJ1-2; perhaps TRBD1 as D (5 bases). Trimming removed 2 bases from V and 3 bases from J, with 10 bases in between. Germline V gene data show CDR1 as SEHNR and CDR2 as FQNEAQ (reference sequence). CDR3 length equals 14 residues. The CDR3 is CASSLQGADYGYTF. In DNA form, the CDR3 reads TGTGCCAGCAGCTTACAGGGAGCGGACTATGGCTACACCTTC.

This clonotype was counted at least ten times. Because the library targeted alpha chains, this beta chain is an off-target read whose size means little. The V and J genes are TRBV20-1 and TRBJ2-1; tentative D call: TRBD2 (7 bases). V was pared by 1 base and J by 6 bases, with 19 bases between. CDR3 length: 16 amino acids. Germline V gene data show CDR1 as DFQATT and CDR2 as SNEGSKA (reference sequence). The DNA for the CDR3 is TGCAGTGCTAGAGGGGGGGGGCTTACGGCCTCCAATGAGCAGTTCTTC. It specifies CSARGGGLTASNEQFF.

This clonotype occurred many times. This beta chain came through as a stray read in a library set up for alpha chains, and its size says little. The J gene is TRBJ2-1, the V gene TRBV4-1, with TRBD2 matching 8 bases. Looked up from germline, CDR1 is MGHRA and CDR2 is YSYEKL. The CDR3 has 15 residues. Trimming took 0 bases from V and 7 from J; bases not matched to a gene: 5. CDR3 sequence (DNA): TGCGCCAGCAGCCAAGATCCGGGACTAGGGAATGAGCAGTTCTTC. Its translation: CASSQDPGLGNEQFF.

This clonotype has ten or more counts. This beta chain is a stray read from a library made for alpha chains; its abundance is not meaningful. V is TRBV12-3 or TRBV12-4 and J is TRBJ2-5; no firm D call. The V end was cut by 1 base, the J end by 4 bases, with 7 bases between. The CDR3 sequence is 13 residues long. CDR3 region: CASSLGAGETQYF. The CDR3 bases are TGTGCCAGCAGTTTAGGGGCAGGAGAGACCCAGTACTTC.

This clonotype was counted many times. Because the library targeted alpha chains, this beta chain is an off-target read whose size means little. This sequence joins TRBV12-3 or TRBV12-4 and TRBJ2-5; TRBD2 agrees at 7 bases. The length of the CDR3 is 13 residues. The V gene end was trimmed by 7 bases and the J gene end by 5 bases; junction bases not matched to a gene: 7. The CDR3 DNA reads TGTGCCAGCATCCCGGGGGGAGGGGAGACCCAGTACTTC. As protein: CASIPGGGETQYF.

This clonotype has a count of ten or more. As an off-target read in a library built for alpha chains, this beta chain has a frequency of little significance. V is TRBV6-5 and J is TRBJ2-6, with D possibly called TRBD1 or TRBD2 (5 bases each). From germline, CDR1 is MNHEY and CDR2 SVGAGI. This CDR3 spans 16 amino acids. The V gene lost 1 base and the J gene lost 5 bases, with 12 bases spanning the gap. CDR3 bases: TGTGCCAGCAGTTACTTGAGGGGCCGGCGGGCCAACGTCCTGACTTTC. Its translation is CASSYLRGRRANVLTF.

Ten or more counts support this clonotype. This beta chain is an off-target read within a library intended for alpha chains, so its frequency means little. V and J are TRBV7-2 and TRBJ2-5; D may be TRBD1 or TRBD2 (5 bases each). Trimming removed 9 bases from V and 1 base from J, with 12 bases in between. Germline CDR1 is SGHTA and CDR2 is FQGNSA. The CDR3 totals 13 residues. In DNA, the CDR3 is TGTGCCAGTAACCGGGACGTCCAAGAGACCCAGTACTTC. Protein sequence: CASNRDVQETQYF.

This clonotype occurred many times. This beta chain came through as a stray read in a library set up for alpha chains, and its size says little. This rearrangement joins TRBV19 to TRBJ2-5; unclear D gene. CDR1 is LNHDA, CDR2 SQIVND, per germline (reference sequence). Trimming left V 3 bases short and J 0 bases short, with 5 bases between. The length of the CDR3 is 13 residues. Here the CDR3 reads CASSMGYQETQYF. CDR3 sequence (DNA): TGTGCCAGTAGTATGGGCTACCAAGAGACCCAGTACTTC.

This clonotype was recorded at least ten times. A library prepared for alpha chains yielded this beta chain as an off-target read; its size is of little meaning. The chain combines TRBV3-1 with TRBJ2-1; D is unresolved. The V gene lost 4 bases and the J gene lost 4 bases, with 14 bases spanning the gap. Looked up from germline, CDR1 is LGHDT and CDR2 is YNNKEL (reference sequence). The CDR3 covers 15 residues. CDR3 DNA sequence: TGTGCCAGCAGCCCAGCAGGTCCTAGGTACAATGAGCAGTTCTTC. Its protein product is CASSPAGPRYNEQFF.

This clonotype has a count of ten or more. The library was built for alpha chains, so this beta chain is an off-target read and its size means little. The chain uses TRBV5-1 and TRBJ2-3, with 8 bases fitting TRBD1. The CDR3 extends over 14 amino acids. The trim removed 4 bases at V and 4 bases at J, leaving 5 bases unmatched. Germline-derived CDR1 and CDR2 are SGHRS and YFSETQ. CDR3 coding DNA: TGCGCCAGCAGCCCCGGACAGGGATCAGATACGCAGTATTTT. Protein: CASSPGQGSDTQYF.

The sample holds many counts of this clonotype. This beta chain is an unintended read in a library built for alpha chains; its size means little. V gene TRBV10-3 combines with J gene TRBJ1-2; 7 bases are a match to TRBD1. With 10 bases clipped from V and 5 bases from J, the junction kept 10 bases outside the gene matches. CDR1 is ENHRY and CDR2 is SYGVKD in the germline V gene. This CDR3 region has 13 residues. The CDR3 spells CATEAGTDYGYTF. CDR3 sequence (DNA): TGTGCCACGGAGGCCGGGACAGATTATGGCTACACCTTC.

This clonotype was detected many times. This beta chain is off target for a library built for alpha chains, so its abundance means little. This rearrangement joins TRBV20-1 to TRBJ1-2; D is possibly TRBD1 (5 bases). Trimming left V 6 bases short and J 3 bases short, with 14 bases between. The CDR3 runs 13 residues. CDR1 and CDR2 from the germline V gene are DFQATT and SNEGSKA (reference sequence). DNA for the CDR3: TGCAGTGCAACGACACAGGTGGACTATGGCTACACCTTC. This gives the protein CSATTQVDYGYTF.

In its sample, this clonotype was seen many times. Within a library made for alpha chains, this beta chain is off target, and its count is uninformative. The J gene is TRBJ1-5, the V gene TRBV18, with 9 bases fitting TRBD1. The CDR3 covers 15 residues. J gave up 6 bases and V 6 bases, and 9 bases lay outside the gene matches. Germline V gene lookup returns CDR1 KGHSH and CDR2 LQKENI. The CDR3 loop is CASSVDRGAGQPQHF. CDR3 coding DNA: TGTGCCAGCTCGGTCGACAGGGGGGCAGGTCAGCCCCAGCATTTT.

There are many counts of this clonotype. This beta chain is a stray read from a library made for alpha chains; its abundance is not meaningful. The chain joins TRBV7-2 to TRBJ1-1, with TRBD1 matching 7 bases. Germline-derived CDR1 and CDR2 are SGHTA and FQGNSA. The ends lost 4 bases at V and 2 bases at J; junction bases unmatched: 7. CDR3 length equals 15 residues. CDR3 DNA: TGTGCCAGCAGCTCCTCCGGGACAGATAACACTGAAGCTTTCTTT. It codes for CASSSSGTDNTEAFF.

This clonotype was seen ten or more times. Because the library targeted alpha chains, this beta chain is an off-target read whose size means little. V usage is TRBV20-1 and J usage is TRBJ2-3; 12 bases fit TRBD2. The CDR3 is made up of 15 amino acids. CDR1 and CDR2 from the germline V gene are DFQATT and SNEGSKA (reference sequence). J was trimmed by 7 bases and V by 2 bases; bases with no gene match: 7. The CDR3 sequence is CSARTTSGSVNTQYF. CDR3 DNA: TGCAGTGCTAGAACGACTAGCGGGAGTGTAAATACGCAGTATTTT.